This record looks at one TCR beta chain sequence and its context. An end of the junction differs from the germline gene, which may be a read error. TCRdb recomputed calls from the PCR reads with MiXCR, one row per CDR3 protein. Of roughly 3,800 distinct CDR3 sequences in the sample, around 30% were seen once. The record originates from a study of immune characterization of retroperitoneal liposarcoma. This CDR3 has 14 residues. Per germline, CDR1 SGHTA and CDR2 FQGNSA. V usage is TRBV7-2 and J usage is TRBJ2-5; TRBD2 agrees at 7 bases. The source of this sequence is a female donor with retroperitoneal liposarcoma. The sequencing sample was made of blood. CDR3 in DNA: TGTGCCAGCAGCAGACGCGGGAGTTCCTACGAGCAGTACTTT. Its translation: CASSRRGSSYEQYF. The full variable domain, its missing parts supplied by reference TRBV7-2 and TRBJ2-5, is GAGVSQSPSNKVTEKGKDVELRCDPISGHTALYWYRQSLGQGLEFLIYFQGNSAPDKSGLPSDRFSAERTGGSVSTLTIQRTQQEDSAVYLCASSRRGSSYEQYFGPGTRLLVL.